These 17 T cell receptor beta chains were sequenced from one sample in a study of blood T cell repertoires in COVID-19. The data were produced by immunoSEQ multiplex PCR, yet TCRdb's version contains in-frame clones alone and is incomplete. The sample yields 380,000 or so clones, more than 80% seen once. Sequenced: peripheral blood. All receptors derive from a middle-aged man with acute or convalescent COVID-19.

This clone was counted once. The V and J genes are TRBV12-3 or TRBV12-4 and TRBJ1-4; no definite D call. Trimming removed 2 bases at V and 6 bases at J, with 7 bases between. This CDR3 contains 13 residues. CDR3 in amino acids: CASSLRVDEKLFF. The CDR3 bases are TGTGCCAGCAGTTTACGGGTGGATGAAAAACTGTTTTTT.

This clone was found a few times. This chain connects TRBV5-1 to TRBJ2-1; tentatively, D is TRBD1 (5 bases). Germline loops: CDR1 SGHRS, CDR2 YFSETQ. V was pared by 5 bases and J by 4 bases, with 7 bases between. This CDR3 comprises 12 residues. CDR3 sequence reads: CASRGLYNEQFF. CDR3 nucleotide sequence: TGCGCCAGCAGGGGGCTGTACAATGAGCAGTTCTTC. The full variable domain, completed using reference TRBV5-1 and TRBJ2-1, is KAGVTQTPRYLIKTRGQQVTLSCSPISGHRSVSWYQQTPGQGLQFLFEYFSETQRNKGNFPGRFSGRQFSNSRSEMNVSTLELGDSALYLCASRGLYNEQFFGPGTRLTVL.

The chain couples TRBV5-1 to TRBJ2-1, with 8 bases aligning to TRBD2. This CDR3 is built from 15 residues. V lost 4 bases to trimming and J lost 3 bases; unmatched junction nucleotides: 6. The germline V gene has CDR1 SGHRS and CDR2 YFSETQ. This CDR3 is CASSTSGDVYNEQFF. DNA for the CDR3: TGCGCCAGCAGCACTAGCGGAGATGTCTACAATGAGCAGTTCTTC.

This rearrangement joins TRBV28 to TRBJ2-3, with 12 nucleotides matching TRBD2. CDR1 is MDHEN and CDR2 is SYDVKM in the germline V gene. The CDR3 totals 18 residues. V was pared by 3 bases and J by 2 bases, with 9 bases of the junction left unmatched. As DNA, the CDR3 is TGTGCCAGCAGTTTTTCGGGACTAGCGGGCCACACCACAGATACGCAGTATTTT. Its translation is CASSFSGLAGHTTDTQYF.

The chain links TRBV5-6 to TRBJ1-4, with D possibly being TRBD1 (5 bases). The CDR3 is 15 residues long. The germline gives CDR1 SGHDT, CDR2 YYEEEE. Between the trimmed V and J ends, which lost 0 bases and 4 bases, there was a span of 10 bases. The CDR3 sequence is CASSLVGGFNEKLFF. CDR3 coding DNA: TGTGCCAGCAGCTTGGTCGGGGGGTTTAATGAAAAACTGTTTTTT. The variable domain in full, completed from reference TRBV5-6 and TRBJ1-4, reads DAGVTQSPTHLIKTRGQQVTLRCSPKSGHDTVSWYQQALGQGPQFIFQYYEEEERQRGNFPDRFSGHQFPNYSSELNVNALLLGDSALYLCASSLVGGFNEKLFFGSGTQLSVL.

The gene calls are TRBV6-1 and TRBJ1-4; D unresolved. Germline values: CDR1 MNHNS, CDR2 SASEGT. This CDR3 contains 15 residues. The V end was cut by 1 base, the J end by 8 bases, with 14 bases between. The DNA for the CDR3 is TGTGCCAGCAGTGAAGAGGAGTCGATTTGGGAAAAACTGTTTTTT. Translating it yields CASSEEESIWEKLFF.

V gene TRBV28 combines with J gene TRBJ2-3; 9 nucleotides agree with TRBD2. Looked up from germline, CDR1 is MDHEN and CDR2 is SYDVKM. With V trimmed by 10 bases and J by 3 bases, 8 bases remained unmatched. The CDR3 covers 14 residues. The DNA for the CDR3 is TGTGCCACTCTTCGGCTAGCGGGGACAGATACGCAGTATTTT. Translating gives CATLRLAGTDTQYF.

J is TRBJ2-5 and V is TRBV13; 8 nucleotides agree with TRBD2. The CDR3 extends over 12 amino acids. Per germline, CDR1 PRHDT and CDR2 FYEKMQ (reference sequence). V lost 5 bases, J lost 4 bases, and 0 bases stayed unmatched. The CDR3 DNA is TGTGCCAGCAGCGCGGGGGGAGAGACCCAGTACTTC. It encodes CASSAGGETQYF.

The chain joins TRBV11-2 to TRBJ1-2; tentative D call: TRBD1 (5 bases). The germline V and J ends were trimmed by 1 base and 3 bases, with 9 bases remaining between them. Germline V gene lookup returns CDR1 SGHAT and CDR2 FQNNGV. The CDR3 is 14 amino acids. Here the CDR3 DNA reads TGTGCCAGCAGCTTAGGGGGGGTATACTATGGCTACACCTTC. It encodes CASSLGGVYYGYTF.

This chain joins TRBV28 and TRBJ2-1; TRBD2 matches 9 bases. The CDR3 consists of 14 residues. The germline gives CDR1 MDHEN, CDR2 SYDVKM. The V gene end was trimmed by 8 bases and the J gene end by 6 bases; junction bases not matched to a gene: 8. The CDR3 sequence is CASHIAGEANEQFF. CDR3 DNA: TGTGCCAGCCATATAGCGGGAGAGGCCAATGAGCAGTTCTTC.

The gene calls are TRBV27 and TRBJ2-2; TRBD2 matches at 7 bases. The CDR3 has 14 residues. Germline-derived CDR1 and CDR2 are MNHEY and SMNVEV (reference sequence). J was trimmed by 5 bases and V by 11 bases; bases with no gene match: 11. CDR3 amino acids: CASGRREVTGELFF. The DNA of the CDR3 is TGTGCCTCCGGGAGGAGGGAGGTTACCGGGGAGCTGTTTTTT.

The CDR3: CASSYVRGGLPEETQYF. The CDR3 DNA is TGTGCCAGCAGTTACGTGCGGGGGGGCCTCCCAGAAGAGACCCAGTACTTC. The rearrangement joins TRBV6-2 or TRBV6-3 to TRBJ2-5, with 9 bases lining up with TRBD2. The CDR3 is made up of 17 amino acids. V was clipped by 2 bases and J by 3 bases; unmatched bases: 10. Germline V gene data show CDR1 as MNHEY and CDR2 as SVGEGT.

V gene TRBV5-6 combines with J gene TRBJ2-7, with unresolved D. The CDR3 is made up of 11 amino acids. The V end lost 3 bases, the J end lost 5 bases, and 6 bases lay between the germline ends. Germline CDR1 is SGHDT and CDR2 is YYEEEE. The CDR3 region has the DNA TGTGCCAGCAGCTACAGCCACGAGCAGTACTTC. It encodes CASSYSHEQYF.

J is TRBJ1-1 and V is TRBV19, with no clear D. CDR1 is LNHDA and CDR2 is SQIVND in the germline V gene (reference sequence). There are 11 residues in the CDR3. V was clipped by 9 bases and J by 9 bases, with 14 bases between them. CDR3 sequence reads: CASPEEVKAFF. The CDR3 DNA is TGTGCCAGCCCAGAAGAAGTCAAAGCTTTCTTT. Full variable domain (outside the CDR3, taken from reference TRBV19 and TRBJ1-1): DGGITQSPKYLFRKEGQNVTLSCEQNLNHDAMYWYRQDPGQGLRLIYYSQIVNDFQKGDIAEGYSVSREKKESFPLTVTSAQKNPTAFYLCASPEEVKAFFGQGTRLTVV.

The J gene is TRBJ1-2, the V gene TRBV5-6; D remains ambiguous. Trimming shortened V by 0 bases and J by 5 bases, and 17 bases separated the two germline ends. CDR3 length: 16 amino acids. CDR1 is SGHDT and CDR2 is YYEEEE in the germline V gene. CDR3 loop: CASSLAGATTIYGYTF. CDR3 in DNA: TGTGCCAGCAGCTTGGCGGGCGCCACGACTATATATGGCTACACCTTC.

To note about this clone: This CDR3 is also generated by other DNA sequences in the sample. This chain connects TRBV5-1 to TRBJ2-7, with 10 bases that match TRBD1. The CDR3 sequence is 14 residues long. V dropped 4 bases and J dropped 2; count of bases not matched to a gene: 3. Germline V lookup: CDR1 SGHRS, CDR2 YFSETQ. This CDR3 reads CASSPGQGAYEQYF. DNA for the CDR3: TGCGCCAGCAGCCCAGGACAGGGGGCCTACGAGCAGTACTTC.

The rearrangement joins TRBV27 to TRBJ1-5, with D tentatively TRBD1 (5 bases). CDR3 length: 15 residues. The V and J ends lost 2 bases and 11 bases respectively, with 19 bases between them. Germline lookup yields CDR1 MNHEY and CDR2 SMNVEV (reference sequence). CDR3 DNA: TGTGCCAGCAGTTTAAAGGCCGGGACCTGGGGGGCCCAGCATTTT. This translates into CASSLKAGTWGAQHF.